The T cell receptor (beta chain) described here comes from a study of blood T cells in healthy people across ages. Whole-study context: Capture via template switching afforded approximately one barcoded beta molecule per two T cells. Study-level points and caveats: Naive T cell percentage by flow cytometry tracked strongly with beta diversity. CMV status of donors was not determined, possibly confounding expanded clonotype changes. Unsorted PBMCs blocked a conclusive comparison of naive and antigen-experienced cells.

With respect to this clonotype: Its antigen remains unknown.

Sample-barcoded 5' priming and a J-beta primer mix drove a second PCR of about 6 to 12 cycles. TCRdb reprocessed the 5' RACE reads via MiXCR and lists one record per CDR3 protein. The sample includes roughly 1.5 million distinct CDR3 sequences, less than 45% of them seen just once. Germline V gives CDR1 SQVTM, CDR2 ANQGSEA. V was pared by 6 bases and J by 5 bases, with 16 bases between. The length of the CDR3 is 13 residues. The receptor comes from a woman under 30 in good health. The V call is TRBV29-1, the J call TRBJ1-2, with D possibly being TRBD1 (5 bases). Sequencing input: blood. CDR3 in DNA: TGCAGCGTGAGGGACCGTTATCCGTATGGCTACACCTTC. Translated, it gives CSVRDRYPYGYTF.